A selection of T cell receptor beta chains follows, all from one sample in a study of shared clonotypes between healthy human individuals. This table comes from immunoSEQ multiplex PCR, and its TCRdb copy is limited to in-frame clones, with some not included. The sample records about 2.3 million clones, approximately 90% being singletons. The material sequenced was naive CD4+ T cells from PBMCs. These receptors were collected from a man aged 18 to 35 in good health. Some clones in this sample may be carry-over from other donors' samples. CDR3s include the opening cysteine and the closing phenylalanine or tryptophan.

TRBV5-5 CASSPWTGGQPQHF
TRBV5-1 CASSLLAGAYNEQFF
TRBV6-1 CASSEGSGGYIQYF
TRBV7-3 CASSPRASTDTQYF
TRBV9 CASSVELPQGDEQFF
TRBV2 CASSENLAQETQYF
TRBV19 CASSIRRGAGSYNEQFF
TRBV6-5 CASRKGTSGSYEQYF
TRBV6-5 CASSQTASGNTIYF
TRBV6-1 CASSGSLQETQYF
TRBV30 CAWSVQGGYGYTF
TRBV2 CASSVARGNEQFF
TRBV28 CASSFSGGYNSPLHF
TRBV12-2 CASRLVLAASSYNEQFF
TRBV5-4 CASSFGQRVTGELFF
TRBV5-5 CASSLVRLAQEEQYF
TRBV9 CASSVPSAGTGYSNQPQHF
TRBV6-5 CASSYRLAGPYEQYF
TRBV7-2 CASSSSFSGSAETQYF
TRBV9 CASSVRVAPETQYF